Listed below are T cell receptor beta chains from one sample, sequenced in a study of blood T cell repertoires in COVID-19. Clones were read by immunoSEQ multiplex PCR, and TCRdb kept only the in-frame ones, dropping some. The sample holds 160,000 or so clones, less than 90% seen once. Source material: PBMCs or T cells enriched from blood (not recorded which). The receptor set was obtained from a human donor with acute COVID-19. The donor label of this sample is uncertain. The CDR3 runs from the conserved cysteine through the conserved F or W. D genes are given only for firm matches. Size is omitted from some rows. Given values are once, few, many or a class for expanded clones.

>NA|TRBV5-5|TRBD1|TRBJ2-7
CASSLVGTGLYEQYF
TGTGCCAGCAGCTTGGTGGGGACAGGGCTCTACGAGCAGTACTTC
>NA|TRBV30|NA|TRBJ1-4
CAWHQGTVNEKLFF
TGTGCCTGGCACCAGGGGACGGTTAATGAAAAACTGTTTTTT
>NA|TRBV7-3|TRBD2|TRBJ2-3
CASSLLAGGTDTQYF
TGTGCCAGCAGCTTATTAGCGGGGGGCACAGATACGCAGTATTTT
>NA|TRBV24-1|TRBD1|TRBJ2-1
CATSFTGGAYNEQFF
TGTGCCACCAGCTTTACAGGGGGCGCTTACAATGAGCAGTTCTTC
>once|TRBV11-3|TRBD2|TRBJ2-3
CASSLEGGGGRADTQYF
TGTGCCAGCAGCTTAGAAGGTGGCGGGGGGCGAGCAGATACGCAGTATTTT
>NA|TRBV18|NA|TRBJ2-1
CASLARDNEQFF
TGTGCCAGCTTAGCCAGAGACAATGAGCAGTTCTTC
>NA|TRBV5-5|NA|TRBJ1-6
CASSATRVGSPLHF
TGTGCCAGCAGCGCGACGAGGGTTGGTTCACCCCTCCACTTT
>NA|TRBV19|NA|TRBJ1-1
CASSIDQGVAEAFF
TGTGCCAGTAGTATAGATCAAGGGGTCGCTGAAGCTTTCTTT
>NA|TRBV19|NA|TRBJ1-4
CASSQSGATNEKLFF
TGTGCCAGTAGTCAGAGCGGGGCCACTAATGAAAAACTGTTTTTT
>NA|TRBV10-3|TRBD1|TRBJ1-1
CAITGGQHTEAFF
TGTGCCATCACCGGGGGACAGCACACTGAAGCTTTCTTT
>NA|TRBV28|NA|TRBJ1-2
CASRVQGSDYGYTF
TGTGCCAGCAGAGTACAGGGATCCGACTATGGCTACACCTTC
>NA|TRBV18|TRBD1|TRBJ1-3
CASSPQGARGNTIYF
TGTGCCAGCTCACCTCAGGGGGCGCGTGGAAACACCATATATTTT
>NA|TRBV6-1|NA|TRBJ1-4
CASSEPWTGANEKLFF
TGTGCCAGCAGTGAACCGTGGACTGGTGCTAATGAAAAACTGTTTTTT
>NA|TRBV12-3/TRBV12-4|NA|TRBJ1-2
CASSPRAGGYTF
TGTGCCAGCAGCCCCCGGGCGGGGGGCTACACCTTC
>NA|TRBV6-5|NA|TRBJ2-1
CASSYSKQSVDEQFF
TGTGCCAGCAGTTACTCAAAACAAAGCGTGGATGAGCAGTTCTTC
>NA|TRBV19|TRBD1|TRBJ2-2
CASSISGTGVTGELFF
TGTGCCAGTAGTATATCCGGGACAGGGGTCACCGGGGAGCTGTTTTTT
>NA|TRBV25-1|NA|TRBJ1-1
CASSWGRDTEAFF
TGTGCCAGCAGTTGGGGGCGTGACACTGAAGCTTTCTTT
>NA|TRBV7-2|NA|TRBJ1-4
CASSLVPPGAREKLFF
TGTGCCAGCAGCTTAGTTCCCCCAGGGGCCAGAGAAAAACTGTTTTTT
>NA|TRBV7-9|TRBD1|TRBJ1-2
CASSFYRGQPYGYTF
TGTGCCAGCAGCTTCTACAGGGGGCAGCCTTATGGCTACACCTTC
>NA|TRBV5-1|TRBD2|TRBJ2-7
CASSYGGTYEQYF
TGCGCCAGCAGCTACGGGGGGACCTACGAGCAGTACTTC
>NA|TRBV7-6|NA|TRBJ1-1
CASSLSADANTEAFF
TGTGCCAGCAGCTTATCGGCGGATGCGAACACTGAAGCTTTCTTT
>NA|TRBV6-5|TRBD1|TRBJ1-4
CASSVDRGNEKLFF
TGTGCCAGCAGCGTGGACAGGGGTAATGAAAAACTGTTTTTT
>NA|TRBV11-3|NA|TRBJ2-2
CASSPQDEEGRGTGELFF
TGTGCCAGCAGCCCCCAGGACGAGGAGGGAAGAGGCACCGGGGAGCTGTTTTTT
>NA|TRBV7-2|NA|TRBJ1-2
CASSLNQGQIYGYTF
TGTGCCAGCAGCTTAAATCAGGGGCAAATCTATGGCTACACCTTC
>NA|TRBV6-5|TRBD1|TRBJ1-6
CASRAETGGSPLHF
TGTGCCAGCAGGGCGGAGACAGGGGGGTCACCCCTCCACTTT
>NA|TRBV27|NA|TRBJ2-7
CASGKQGYEQYF
TGTGCCAGCGGCAAACAGGGCTACGAGCAGTACTTC
>NA|TRBV20-1|NA|TRBJ2-5
CSASAGLETQYF
TGCAGTGCTAGTGCGGGGTTAGAGACCCAGTACTTC
>few|TRBV30|TRBD1|TRBJ1-2
CAWSDPDRVLNYGYTF
TGTGCCTGGAGTGACCCGGACAGGGTACTTAACTATGGCTACACCTTC
>NA|TRBV5-4|TRBD1|TRBJ2-1
CASSFGDRGRNEQFF
TGTGCCAGCAGCTTCGGGGACAGGGGGCGGAATGAGCAGTTCTTC
>NA|TRBV5-1|NA|TRBJ2-2
CASRDSLNTGELFF
TGCGCCAGCAGGGACAGCCTCAACACCGGGGAGCTGTTTTTT
>NA|TRBV5-1|NA|TRBJ1-1
CASSSTVFNTEAFF
TGCGCCAGCAGCTCGACAGTATTTAACACTGAAGCTTTCTTT
>NA|TRBV12-3/TRBV12-4|NA|TRBJ1-5
CASSPGSDQPQHF
TGTGCCAGCAGTCCAGGGTCGGACCAGCCCCAGCATTTT
>once|TRBV5-6|TRBD2|TRBJ2-5
CASSSAGGIVVTQYF
TGTGCCAGCAGCTCAGCGGGGGGGATAGTAGTGACCCAGTACTTC
>NA|TRBV11-2|TRBD1|TRBJ2-7
CASSPYRQGPSYEQYF
TGTGCCAGCAGCCCTTACCGACAGGGGCCCTCCTACGAGCAGTACTTC
>NA|TRBV30|NA|TRBJ1-6
CAWSVGDRISPLHF
TGTGCCTGGAGTGTAGGAGACAGGATTTCACCCCTCCACTTT
>NA|TRBV2|TRBD2|TRBJ2-3
CASRGPTSGGGSTDTQYF
TGTGCCAGCAGAGGCCCTACTAGCGGGGGGGGGAGCACAGATACGCAGTATTTT
>NA|TRBV6-4|NA|TRBJ1-2
CASSADGSIGYGYTF
TGTGCCAGCAGTGCCGACGGGAGCATCGGCTATGGCTACACCTTC
>NA|TRBV3-1/TRBV3-2|NA|TRBJ1-2
CASSQGLNYGYTF
TGTGCCAGCAGCCAAGGGCTTAACTATGGCTACACCTTC
>NA|TRBV5-1|TRBD1|TRBJ1-1
CASSLGQGAYTEAFF
TGCGCCAGCAGCTTGGGACAGGGGGCGTATACTGAAGCTTTCTTT
>NA|TRBV11-2|TRBD1|TRBJ2-5
CASSPGQGRETQYF
TGTGCCAGCAGCCCCGGACAGGGAAGGGAGACCCAGTACTTC
>NA|TRBV4-1|TRBD2|TRBJ2-5
CASSQALRGDEETQYF
TGCGCCAGCAGCCAAGCCTTGCGGGGGGACGAAGAGACCCAGTACTTC
>NA|TRBV30|NA|TRBJ1-2
CAWRGHDAGEANYGYTF
TGTGCCTGGAGGGGGCATGACGCAGGGGAAGCTAACTATGGCTACACCTTC
>NA|TRBV3-1/TRBV3-2|TRBD2|TRBJ2-3
CASSQGGEGDTQYF
TGTGCCAGCAGCCAAGGCGGGGAGGGGGATACGCAGTATTTT
>NA|TRBV24-1|NA|TRBJ1-3
CATKGGGPSGNTIYF
TGTGCCACCAAGGGCGGGGGTCCCTCTGGAAACACCATATATTTT
>NA|TRBV6-5|TRBD2|TRBJ2-5
CASSNLAGGRETQYF
TGTGCCAGCAGTAATCTAGCGGGGGGCAGGGAGACCCAGTACTTC
>NA|TRBV5-6|TRBD1|TRBJ1-2
CASSFGQGDGYTF
TGTGCCAGCAGCTTTGGACAGGGAGATGGCTACACCTTC
>NA|TRBV19|NA|TRBJ1-2
CASSHREGRNYGYTF
TGTGCCAGTAGCCACCGTGAGGGAAGGAACTATGGCTACACCTTC
>NA|TRBV30|TRBD1|TRBJ1-1
CAWSAGRGPTEAFF
TGTGCCTGGAGTGCCGGAAGGGGGCCCACTGAAGCTTTCTTT
>NA|TRBV6-5|TRBD2|TRBJ2-5
CASSRRGGETQYF
TGTGCCAGCAGCCGACGGGGAGGGGAGACCCAGTACTTC
>NA|TRBV2|TRBD1|TRBJ1-2
CASSVGTAYGYTF
TGTGCCAGCAGTGTCGGGACAGCATATGGCTACACCTTC
>few|TRBV12-5|TRBD1|TRBJ1-1
CASGLVNRGLNTEAFF
TGTGCTAGTGGTTTGGTAAACAGGGGGCTGAACACTGAAGCTTTCTTT
>NA|TRBV6-1|TRBD1|TRBJ1-1
CASSEGGQGGMAFF
TGTGCCAGCAGTGAAGGGGGACAGGGGGGTATGGCTTTCTTT
>NA|TRBV9|NA|TRBJ1-2
CASSGKLDRKHYGYTF
TGTGCCAGCAGCGGAAAACTGGACAGAAAGCACTATGGCTACACCTTC
>NA|TRBV4-2|NA|TRBJ1-5
CASSQAGDSNQPQHF
TGTGCCAGCAGCCAAGCCGGGGATAGCAATCAGCCCCAGCATTTT
>NA|TRBV12-3/TRBV12-4|TRBD2|TRBJ2-3
CASLAGGTDTQYF
TGTGCCAGCCTAGCGGGGGGCACAGATACGCAGTATTTT